The subject of this entry is one T cell receptor beta chain. Its antigen remains unknown. Only in-frame clones appear in the TCRdb table, and some are missing; sequencing was by immunoSEQ multiplex PCR. The table lists fewer than 85,000 clones, approximately 86% of them singletons, with approximately 0.9% in the top ten. Focal radiation plus CTLA-4 blockade with ipilimumab was given to patients with chemo-refractory metastatic non-small-cell lung cancer. The CDR3 totals 13 residues. Trimming at V came to 5 bases and at J to 4 bases, leaving 6 bases not matched to a gene. CDR1 is GTSNPN and CDR2 is SVGIG in the germline V gene (reference sequence). This entry is derived from a study of radiotherapy plus CTLA-4 blockade in lung cancer. In the study overall: Objective response rate was over 15%; disease control rate, 25% to 35%.

Findings and limits, study-wide: TCR clones originating in tumors grew in number in blood after radiotherapy plus ipilimumab. The best predictor of response was reported to be early blood T cell clone dynamics, with interferon-beta.

The J gene is TRBJ1-2, the V gene TRBV30, with 8 nucleotides matching TRBD1. The specimen was peripheral blood, collected from a patient treated with radiotherapy plus ipilimumab. The receptor comes from a human donor with non-small cell lung cancer who had stable disease on radiotherapy plus ipilimumab. CDR3 protein: CAWGRDRPYGYTF. The CDR3 bases are TGTGCCTGGGGCCGGGACAGGCCCTATGGCTACACCTTC. The entire variable domain, with the rest obtained from reference TRBV30 and TRBJ1-2, is as follows: SQTIHQWPATLVQPVGSPLSLECTVEGTSNPNLYWYRQAAGRGLQLLFYSVGIGQISSEVPQNLSASRPQDRQFILSSKKLLLSDSGFYLCAWGRDRPYGYTFGSGTRLTVV.